These T cell receptor beta chains were read from a single sample in a study of T cell repertoires in cytomegalovirus infection. TCRdb re-analysed the reads in MiXCR, keeping a single row per CDR3 protein. The sample shows some 300,000 distinct CDR3 sequences, approximately 15% of them seen only once. The sequenced sample consisted of PBMCs. The receptors derive from a human donor in good health (CMV status not recorded). Some clones in this sample may be carry-over from other donors' samples. CDR3s include the opening cysteine and the closing phenylalanine or tryptophan. The D gene is left open where the match is weak. Clone size is given for some rows only: seen once, a few or many times, or a class if the clone is expanded.

d_call j_call v_call clone_size cdr3_nt cdr3_aa
- TRBJ2-2 TRBV28 few TGTGCCAGCAGCCTACAGGGAATCGGGGAGCTGTTTTTT CASSLQGIGELFF
TRBD1 TRBJ1-5 TRBV5-1 - TGCGCCAGCAGCACGGCGGGACAGTCGAATCAGCCCCAGCATTTT CASSTAGQSNQPQHF
TRBD1 TRBJ1-2 TRBV28 - TGTGCCAGCAAGGGGGACAGGACACATTATGGCTACACCTTC CASKGDRTHYGYTF
- TRBJ1-2 TRBV20-1 many TGCAGTGCTAGAGTCGGGGGTTGGGGCTACACCTTC CSARVGGWGYTF
- TRBJ2-1 TRBV6-2/TRBV6-3 few TGTGCCAGCAGTTATTTTAATGAGCAGTTCTTC CASSYFNEQFF
- TRBJ2-3 TRBV27 many TGTGCCAGCAGAAAGCGGCCTAACCAAGGGACAGATACGCAGTATTTT CASRKRPNQGTDTQYF
TRBD1 TRBJ2-7 TRBV2 - TGTGCCAGCAGCTCCGGGACAGGACGCGAGCAGTACTTC CASSSGTGREQYF
- TRBJ1-5 TRBV6-2/TRBV6-3 many TGTGCCAGCAGTTACTCCGAGTTTCAGCCCCAGCATTTT CASSYSEFQPQHF
TRBD1 TRBJ2-5 TRBV4-2 - TGTGCCAGCAGCCAAGATAAGGGACAGTTGTACCAAGAGACCCAGTACTTC CASSQDKGQLYQETQYF
- TRBJ2-5 TRBV7-2 many TGTGCCAGCAGCCCGGGGCCTCAAAGAACAGGGGAGACCCAGTACTTC CASSPGPQRTGETQYF
TRBD1 TRBJ1-2 TRBV7-9 many TGTGCCAGCAGCTTAGCCGGGACAGTTTATGGCTACACCTTC CASSLAGTVYGYTF
TRBD1 TRBJ2-2 TRBV28 many TGTGCCAGCAGTTTGACAGGGGGCTTCACCGGGGAGCTGTTTTTT CASSLTGGFTGELFF
TRBD1 TRBJ1-4 TRBV29-1 few TGCAGCGCACGGACAGGGAGAGACAAACTGTTTTTT CSARTGRDKLFF
- TRBJ1-1 TRBV7-9 many TGTGCCAGCAGCTTAGCCGGACTAGGGGGTACTGAAGCTTTCTTT CASSLAGLGGTEAFF
- TRBJ2-5 TRBV7-2 many TGTGCCAGCAGCTTAGAGTCCCGGCTAGGCAAAGAGACCCAGTACTTC CASSLESRLGKETQYF
- TRBJ2-5 TRBV7-2 many TGTGCCAGCAGCCCCCAAGGGGGCCAAGAGACCCAGTACTTC CASSPQGGQETQYF
TRBD1 TRBJ2-7 TRBV7-2 many TGTGCCAGCAGCTCCGAAGGGGGCCCCTACGAGCAGTACTTC CASSSEGGPYEQYF
- TRBJ2-2 TRBV5-1 many TGCGCCAGCAGCAGCGGGACAGGAGGGACTCACACCGGGGAGCTGTTTTTT CASSSGTGGTHTGELFF
TRBD1 TRBJ1-3 TRBV9 few TGTGCCAGCAGCCCAGTCGGACAGGGGGCGGCTGGAAACACCATATATTTT CASSPVGQGAAGNTIYF
- TRBJ2-3 TRBV11-3 many TGTGCCAGCAGCTTCGGCGCGGCTAGCACAGATACGCAGTATTTT CASSFGAASTDTQYF
- TRBJ1-6 TRBV12-3/TRBV12-4 many TGTGCCAGCAGTTTGGCGAGCTCCTATAATTCACCCCTCCACTTT CASSLASSYNSPLHF
- TRBJ1-2 TRBV7-2 few TGTGCCAGCAGCCTCAACACCGGCTACACCTTC CASSLNTGYTF
TRBD2 TRBJ2-2 TRBV6-2/TRBV6-3 many TGTGCCAGCAGTTTACTAGCGGGAGGGCCTATAGCCGGGGAGCTGTTTTTT CASSLLAGGPIAGELFF
TRBD1 TRBJ1-6 TRBV20-1 many TGCAGTGCTAGAGTTCGCGGACAGGGGGAGACTTCACCCCTCCACTTT CSARVRGQGETSPLHF
- TRBJ2-7 TRBV7-9 - TGTGCCAGCAGCTTAGGGGGGGTCCCGCCCTACGAGCAGTACTTC CASSLGGVPPYEQYF
- TRBJ1-1 TRBV7-9 many TGTGCCAGCAGCTTAGGGACAGAGAACACTGAAGCTTTCTTT CASSLGTENTEAFF